This T cell receptor beta chain was found in a study of CD8 T cells in ankylosing spondylitis. The CDR3 is 13 amino acids. Per the germline V gene, CDR1 is MNHEY and CDR2 is SMNVEV (reference sequence). The trim removed 5 bases at V and 7 bases at J, leaving 6 bases unmatched. MiXCR was run by TCRdb on the 5' RACE reads, yielding one entry per CDR3 protein. Of about 140,000 distinct CDR3 sequences listed, approximately 32% are singletons. Study conclusions and caveats: Reported data indicate significant enrichment of disease-linked clones within matched ankylosing spondylitis synovial fluid.

This clonotype was seen more than once but under ten times. Its target is not known. The receptor comes from a male donor with ankylosing spondylitis. The J gene is TRBJ2-5, the V gene TRBV27; 8 bases map to TRBD1. The sequencing sample was made of synovial fluid, either unsorted or a sorted T cell fraction (not recorded which). This chain's CDR3 is CASSPTGGRTQYF. CDR3 coding DNA: TGTGCCAGCAGTCCAACAGGGGGTAGGACCCAGTACTTC.